Listed below are T cell receptor beta chains from one sample, sequenced in a study of cytomegalovirus exposure and HLA in healthy donors. Measured with immunoSEQ multiplex PCR; TCRdb has only the in-frame clones, and not every one. The sample comprises 330,000 or so clones, 86% of which are singletons, and roughly 0.8% rests with the top ten. The sequenced sample was PBMCs. These receptors were taken from a woman under 30 in good health and CMV-seronegative. The CDR3 runs from the conserved cysteine through the conserved F or W.

TRBV27	TRBJ2-1	CASSRQPGQGDNEQFF
TRBV18	TRBJ2-2	CASSSGTGELFF
TRBV13	TRBJ2-5	CASSSQGQETQYF
TRBV2	TRBJ2-4	CASRHRQGLDIQYF
TRBV27	TRBJ2-5	CASTNADRETQYF
TRBV27	TRBJ2-4	CASSPRKNIQYF
TRBV7-2	TRBJ1-5	CASSLVGQGVGQPQHF
TRBV6-7	TRBJ1-4	CASSVGDNPPTNEKLFF
TRBV5-1	TRBJ1-2	CASSFSGSSYGYTF
TRBV5-1	TRBJ2-1	CASSVSDEQFF
TRBV7-9	TRBJ2-1	CASSLAILRGSQNNEQFF
TRBV27	TRBJ1-1	CASSLRQNTEAFF
TRBV9	TRBJ2-2	CASSVAASGVTGELFF
TRBV4-1	TRBJ2-3	CASSHRTGQTDTQYF
TRBV9	TRBJ2-3	CASSPSTSGRAATQYF
TRBV5-4	TRBJ2-1	CASSLREYNEQFF
TRBV6-9	TRBJ2-1	CASSYRASASSYNEQFF
TRBV5-6	TRBJ2-3	CASSFELPGDTQYF
TRBV7-3	TRBJ2-3	CASSFPGQPQYF
TRBV18	TRBJ1-3	CASSPGTGSGNTIYF
TRBV11-2	TRBJ2-1	CASSSESGTSGTSYNEQFF
TRBV5-1	TRBJ2-3	CASSFQGGADTQYF
TRBV7-7	TRBJ2-5	CASSLGLAGETQYF
TRBV9	TRBJ2-4	CASSVAAGQGSENIQYF
TRBV4-3	TRBJ1-3	CASSQDLAVLSGNTIYF
TRBV7-3	TRBJ2-7	CASKQEAYEQYF
TRBV7-6	TRBJ2-1	CASSYTTGLGNNEQFF
TRBV13	TRBJ1-1	CASSLPTGNTEAFF
TRBV5-4	TRBJ2-7	CASSYTSGTAYEQYF
TRBV4-3	TRBJ1-2	CASSPRGGAGYTF
TRBV7-2	TRBJ2-7	CASSLGLEGREQYF
TRBV18	TRBJ2-7	CASSPPVGQALTRHEQYF
TRBV6-5	TRBJ1-1	CASSYGGSVGTEAFF
TRBV9	TRBJ2-2	CASSVVSQGFGELFF
TRBV19	TRBJ2-7	CASSRYSGQSYEQYF
TRBV6-5	TRBJ2-1	CASSYLGRVSYNEQFF
TRBV6-1	TRBJ2-1	CASVNRVRGHNEQFF
TRBV7-2	TRBJ1-5	CASSTRQGGQPQHF
TRBV28	TRBJ1-1	CASSQPGQPLNTEAFF
TRBV5-1	TRBJ2-3	CASSLEFAPDTQYF
TRBV5-8	TRBJ2-7	CASRPLAGLSYEQYF
TRBV6-5	TRBJ2-7	CASRGSGSPYEQYF
TRBV12-5	TRBJ1-2	CASGLGRADYGYTF
TRBV6-5	TRBJ1-2	CASRGENGTGIGYTF
TRBV9	TRBJ1-3	CASSAELSGNTIYF
TRBV28	TRBJ1-5	CASSIRLSINQPQHF
TRBV11-1	TRBJ2-1	CASSLKISGRGFF
TRBV29-1	TRBJ2-7	CSVEDPPRDTYEQYF
TRBV6-4	TRBJ2-1	CASSDEGQGAGNEQFF
TRBV5-1	TRBJ2-7	CASSPGLLSYEQYF
TRBV2	TRBJ1-2	CASSALDAAVGYTF
TRBV2	TRBJ2-7	CASSVLASSGTGDYEQYF
TRBV6-6	TRBJ1-5	CASSRDRTYSNQPQHF